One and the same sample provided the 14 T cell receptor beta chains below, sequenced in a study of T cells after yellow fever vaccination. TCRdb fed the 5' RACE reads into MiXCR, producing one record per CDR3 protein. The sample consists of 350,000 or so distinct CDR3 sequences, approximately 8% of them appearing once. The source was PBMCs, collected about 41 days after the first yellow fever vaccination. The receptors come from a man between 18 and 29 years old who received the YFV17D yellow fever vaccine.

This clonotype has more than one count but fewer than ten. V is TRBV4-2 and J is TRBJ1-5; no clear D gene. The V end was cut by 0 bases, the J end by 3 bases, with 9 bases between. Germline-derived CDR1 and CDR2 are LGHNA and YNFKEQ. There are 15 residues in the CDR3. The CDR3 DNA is TGTGCCAGCAGCCAAGAGCCGGGTTTCAATCAGCCCCAGCATTTT. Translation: CASSQEPGFNQPQHF.

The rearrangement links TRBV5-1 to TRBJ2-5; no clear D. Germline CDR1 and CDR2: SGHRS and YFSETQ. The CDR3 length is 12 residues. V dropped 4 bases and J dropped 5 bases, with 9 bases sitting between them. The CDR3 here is CASSRVAETQYF. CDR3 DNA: TGCGCCAGCAGCAGGGTAGCTGAGACCCAGTACTTC.

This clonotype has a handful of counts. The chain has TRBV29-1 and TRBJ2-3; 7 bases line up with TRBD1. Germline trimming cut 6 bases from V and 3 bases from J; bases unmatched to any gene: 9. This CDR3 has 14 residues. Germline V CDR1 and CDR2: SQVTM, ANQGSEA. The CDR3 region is CSVTGFGGTDTQYF. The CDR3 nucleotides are TGCAGCGTGACAGGGTTTGGGGGAACAGATACGCAGTATTTT.

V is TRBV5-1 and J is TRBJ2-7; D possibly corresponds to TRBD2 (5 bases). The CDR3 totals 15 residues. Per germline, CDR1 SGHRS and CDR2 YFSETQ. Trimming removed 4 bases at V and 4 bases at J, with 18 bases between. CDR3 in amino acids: CASSVSGVGAYEQYF. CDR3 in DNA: TGCGCCAGCAGCGTTTCCGGGGTAGGTGCTTACGAGCAGTACTTC.

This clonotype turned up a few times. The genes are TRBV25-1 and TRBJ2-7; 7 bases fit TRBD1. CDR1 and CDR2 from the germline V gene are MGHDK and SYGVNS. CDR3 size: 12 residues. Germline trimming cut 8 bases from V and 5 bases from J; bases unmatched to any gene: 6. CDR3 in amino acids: CASGTGVNEQYF. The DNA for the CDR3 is TGTGCCAGCGGAACAGGGGTCAACGAGCAGTACTTC.

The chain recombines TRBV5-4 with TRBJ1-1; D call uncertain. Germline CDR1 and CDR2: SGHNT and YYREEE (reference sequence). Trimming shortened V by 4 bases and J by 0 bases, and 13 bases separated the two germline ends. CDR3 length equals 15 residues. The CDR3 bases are TGTGCCAGCAGCCAGAGCTTGGCGATGAACACTGAAGCTTTCTTT. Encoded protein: CASSQSLAMNTEAFF.

The CDR3 DNA sequence: TGTGCCAGCAGCTTAGTAGGGTTCGATGAGCAGTTCTTC. Its protein product is CASSLVGFDEQFF. The chain is built from TRBV7-9 and TRBJ2-1; D not certain. The CDR3 sequence is 13 residues long. Trimming removed 1 base at V and 8 bases at J, with 9 bases between. Germline CDR1 reads SEHNR; CDR2 reads FQNEAQ (reference sequence).

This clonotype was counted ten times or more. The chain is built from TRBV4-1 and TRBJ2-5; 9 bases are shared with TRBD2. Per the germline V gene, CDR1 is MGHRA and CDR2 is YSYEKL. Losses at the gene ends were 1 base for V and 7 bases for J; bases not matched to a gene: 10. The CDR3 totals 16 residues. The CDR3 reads CASSQAARTSVGTQYF. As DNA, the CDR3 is TGCGCCAGCAGCCAAGCCGCCAGGACTAGCGTCGGGACCCAGTACTTC.

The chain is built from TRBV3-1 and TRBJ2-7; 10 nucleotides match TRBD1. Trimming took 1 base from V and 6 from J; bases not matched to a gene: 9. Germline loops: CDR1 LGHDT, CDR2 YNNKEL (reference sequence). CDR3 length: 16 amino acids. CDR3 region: CASSQATSTGGSEQYF. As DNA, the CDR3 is TGTGCCAGCAGCCAAGCAACTTCGACAGGGGGCAGCGAGCAGTACTTC.

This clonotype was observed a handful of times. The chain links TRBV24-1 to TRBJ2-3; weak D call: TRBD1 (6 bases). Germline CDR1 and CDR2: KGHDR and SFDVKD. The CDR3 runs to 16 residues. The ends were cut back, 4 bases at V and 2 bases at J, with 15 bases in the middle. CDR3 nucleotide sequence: TGTGCCACCAGTGAAGGGGGACACTTGTCCACAGATACGCAGTATTTT. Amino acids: CATSEGGHLSTDTQYF.

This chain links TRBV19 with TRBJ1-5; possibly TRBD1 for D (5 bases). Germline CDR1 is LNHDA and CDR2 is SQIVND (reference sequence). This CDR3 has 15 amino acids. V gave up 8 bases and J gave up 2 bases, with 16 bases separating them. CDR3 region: CASESGTIGNQPQHF. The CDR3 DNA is TGTGCCAGTGAATCAGGGACGATCGGCAATCAGCCCCAGCATTTT.

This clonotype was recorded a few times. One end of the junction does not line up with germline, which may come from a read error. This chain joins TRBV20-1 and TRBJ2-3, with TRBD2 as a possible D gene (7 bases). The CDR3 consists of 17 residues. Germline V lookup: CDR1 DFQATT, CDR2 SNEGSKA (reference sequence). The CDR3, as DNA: TGCAGTGCGAGAGGATTCGGGGGGCCAACGATCACAGATACGCAGTATTTT. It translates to CSARGFGGPTITDTQYF.

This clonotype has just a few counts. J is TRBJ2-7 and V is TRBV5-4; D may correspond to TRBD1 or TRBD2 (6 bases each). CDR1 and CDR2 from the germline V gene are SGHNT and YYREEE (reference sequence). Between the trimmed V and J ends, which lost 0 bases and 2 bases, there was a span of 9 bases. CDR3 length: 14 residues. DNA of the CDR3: TGTGCCAGCAGCTTGGAACGGGGGCCCTACGAGCAGTACTTC. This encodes CASSLERGPYEQYF.

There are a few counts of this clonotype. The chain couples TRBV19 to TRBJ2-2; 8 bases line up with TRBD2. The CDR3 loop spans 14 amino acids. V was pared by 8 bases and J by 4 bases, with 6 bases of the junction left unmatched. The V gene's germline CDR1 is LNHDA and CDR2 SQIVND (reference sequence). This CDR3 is CASGPGLVTGELFF. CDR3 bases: TGTGCCAGTGGCCCGGGACTAGTCACCGGGGAGCTGTTTTTT.